The 18 T cell receptor beta chains reported below all come from one sample, sequenced in a study of regulatory T cells in long-lasting Graves disease. Time point here: newly diagnosed GD, antithyroid drugs for less than 3 months. With RNA extracted from PBMCs as input, the TCR library was made. The authors built TCR beta libraries using iRepertoire HTBI primers and Arm-PCR of CDR3 regions. TCRdb reprocessed the multiplex PCR reads with MiXCR, giving one entry per CDR3 protein. The data hold hundreds of thousands of distinct CDR3 sequences, with approximately 15% observed a single time. The same sample was also studied in work on T cells in Graves' hyperthyroidism and ophthalmopathy.

The sequencing here drew on peripheral blood mononuclear cells (PBMCs), taken at new diagnosis, from a patient treated with antithyroid drugs. The origin of the receptors is a woman aged 25 to 39 with Graves disease.

This clonotype was observed many times. V and J are TRBV3-1 and TRBJ2-7; D uncertain. Trimming shortened V by 2 bases and J by 3 bases, and 5 bases separated the two germline ends. CDR1 LGHDT and CDR2 YNNKEL come from the germline V gene (reference sequence). The CDR3 totals 12 residues. The CDR3 region has the DNA TGTGCCAGCAGCCAACGAAGCTACGAGCAGTACTTC. Protein: CASSQRSYEQYF.

This clonotype was seen a handful of times. The chain joins TRBV5-1 to TRBJ2-1; the D is unclear. Germline lookup yields CDR1 SGHRS and CDR2 YFSETQ. Trimming cost V 4 bases and J 15 bases, with 14 bases left between them. The CDR3 totals 11 residues. Here the CDR3 reads CASSARTLGFF. The CDR3 DNA reads TGCGCCAGCAGCGCCCGGACCCTAGGGTTCTTC.

This clonotype showed up just a few times. This rearrangement joins TRBV7-9 to TRBJ2-4; TRBD2 matches at 8 bases. Per the germline V gene, CDR1 is SEHNR and CDR2 is FQNEAQ (reference sequence). J lost 4 bases, V lost 5 bases, and 4 bases had no gene match. This CDR3 is built from 14 residues. The chain's CDR3 is CASSPRGEKNIQYF. The CDR3 bases are TGTGCCAGCAGCCCGCGGGGGGAGAAAAACATTCAGTACTTC. The variable domain in full, with the rest retrieved from reference TRBV7-9 and TRBJ2-4, is DTGVSQNPRHKITKRGQNVTFRCDPISEHNRLYWYRQTLGQGPEFLTYFQNEAQLEKSRLLSDRFSAERPKGSFSTLEIQRTEQGDSAMYLCASSPRGEKNIQYFGAGTRLSVL.

The chain links TRBV30 to TRBJ2-7; the D is unclear. Germline V CDR1 and CDR2: GTSNPN, SVGIG (reference sequence). The germline V and J ends were trimmed by 0 bases and 2 bases, with 8 bases remaining between them. The CDR3 spans 13 residues. CDR3 in amino acids: CAWSVRETYEQYF. The CDR3 nucleotides read TGTGCCTGGAGTGTACGAGAAACCTACGAGCAGTACTTC.

This clonotype showed up many times. One junction end does not reproduce the germline sequence, and a read error may be involved. The chain couples TRBV12-3 or TRBV12-4 to TRBJ1-3; 9 bases fit TRBD1. The CDR3 is made up of 17 amino acids. CDR3 region: CASSRIQGAVARNTIYF. In DNA, the CDR3 is TGTGCCAGCAGTCGGATACAGGGGGCCGTGGCCCGAAACACCATTTATTTT.

This clonotype was seen many times. V gene TRBV12-3 or TRBV12-4 combines with J gene TRBJ2-3; D might be TRBD2 (6 bases). This CDR3 region has 17 residues. The ends were cut back, 7 bases at V and 3 bases at J, with 23 bases in the middle. The CDR3 region is CASNFGIGGGTTDTQYF. CDR3 sequence (DNA): TGTGCCAGCAACTTCGGGATCGGGGGAGGAACGACAGATACGCAGTATTTT.

The chain couples TRBV18 to TRBJ1-1; tentative D call: TRBD1 (5 bases). V was shortened by 1 base and J by 5 bases, with 11 bases between the two germline ends. CDR1 and CDR2 from the germline V gene are KGHSH and LQKENI. CDR3 length equals 14 residues. The CDR3 loop reads CASSPRTEGTEAFF. CDR3 DNA sequence: TGTGCCAGCTCACCACGGACGGAGGGGACTGAAGCTTTCTTT.

The rearrangement uses TRBV2 and TRBJ2-5, with 8 bases identical to TRBD1. Losses at the gene ends were 6 bases for V and 5 bases for J; bases not matched to a gene: 8. This CDR3 spans 14 amino acids. CDR1 and CDR2 from the germline V gene are SNHLY and FYNNEI. CDR3 in DNA: TGTGCCAGCAGACGGACAGGGATAAGCGAGACCCAGTACTTC. This sequence encodes CASRRTGISETQYF.

This clonotype occurred a few times. This sequence joins TRBV19 and TRBJ2-7; D call uncertain. The germline gives CDR1 LNHDA, CDR2 SQIVND (reference sequence). V gave up 7 bases and J gave up 7 bases, with 11 bases separating them. The CDR3 length is 11 residues. The DNA of the CDR3 is TGTGCCAGTAAGGCCCCAGAAGAGCAGTACTTC. Protein: CASKAPEEQYF.

This clonotype was observed many times. The chain has TRBV28 and TRBJ2-4, with a weak D call TRBD1 (6 bases). CDR1 MDHEN and CDR2 SYDVKM come from the germline V gene. The CDR3 extends over 14 amino acids. Trimming pared 8 bases from V and 6 bases from J, leaving 17 bases between. The CDR3 nucleotides read TGTGCCAGCGGAGACAGGATGGGTTTAAACATTCAGTACTTC. Translating gives CASGDRMGLNIQYF.

The V and J genes are TRBV6-5 and TRBJ2-3; 10 positions agree with TRBD1. There are 15 residues in the CDR3. Germline V gene lookup returns CDR1 MNHEY and CDR2 SVGAGI. Trimming at V came to 6 bases and at J to 6 bases, leaving 9 bases not matched to a gene. Here the CDR3 reads CASRGLTGGADTQYF. The CDR3 DNA is TGTGCCAGCAGGGGTTTGACAGGGGGCGCCGATACGCAGTATTTT.

In this sample, this clonotype turned up many times. The chain has TRBV20-1 and TRBJ1-1, with D tentatively TRBD1 (5 bases). The V end lost 2 bases, the J end lost 2 bases, and 15 bases lay between the germline ends. CDR3 length: 15 amino acids. Germline V gene sequence: CDR1 DFQATT, CDR2 SNEGSKA (reference sequence). CDR3 in amino acids: CSARKVSQGNTEAFF. CDR3 DNA sequence: TGCAGTGCTAGAAAGGTCAGCCAGGGAAACACTGAAGCTTTCTTT.

Of note for this clonotype: At one end the junction does not follow the germline gene, possibly because of a read error. The chain combines TRBV28 with TRBJ2-7; the match to TRBD1 covers 9 bases. Germline loops: CDR1 MDHEN, CDR2 SYDVKM. The CDR3 extends over 15 amino acids. CDR3 coding DNA: TGTACCAGCAGCCGGCCGGGACAGGGACTCTACGAGCAGTACTTC. It yields the protein CTSSRPGQGLYEQYF.

This clonotype was observed many times. The genes are TRBV12-3 or TRBV12-4 and TRBJ2-3; the D is unclear. CDR3 length: 16 amino acids. Trimming removed 6 bases from V and 0 bases from J, with 16 bases in between. CDR3 sequence reads: CASSLPSRSSTDTQYF. In nucleotides, the CDR3 is TGTGCCAGCAGCCTTCCTAGTAGGTCTAGCACAGATACGCAGTATTTT.

The chain joins TRBV15 to TRBJ2-3; TRBD1 aligns across 7 bases. The germline gives CDR1 LNHNV, CDR2 YYDKDF (reference sequence). The J segment lost 3 bases and the V segment lost 6 bases, leaving 3 bases of the junction unmatched. This CDR3 spans 13 amino acids. CDR3 nucleotide sequence: TGTGCCACCAGGGCAGGGGGTACAGATACGCAGTATTTT. This translates into CATRAGGTDTQYF.

This clonotype was observed a handful of times. The rearrangement uses TRBV29-1 and TRBJ2-3, with TRBD1 matching over 8 bases. V shed 7 bases, J shed 6 bases, and the junction held 9 bases outside the gene matches. Germline assignment: CDR1 SQVTM and CDR2 ANQGSEA. The CDR3 length is 13 residues. The CDR3 sequence is CSADRGGLDTQYF. CDR3 bases: TGCAGCGCCGACAGGGGCGGCCTCGATACGCAGTATTTT.

This clonotype was seen at least ten times. The V and J genes are TRBV6-1 and TRBJ2-7, with 7 bases matching TRBD2. The CDR3 contains 14 residues. Germline V gene data show CDR1 as MNHNS and CDR2 as SASEGT. Germline trimming cut 6 bases from V and 6 bases from J; bases unmatched to any gene: 11. Written as DNA, the CDR3 is TGTGCCAGCAGCCCCTATACTACTAGCGCCGAGCAGTACTTC. This sequence encodes CASSPYTTSAEQYF.

This clonotype was recorded at least ten times. This chain joins TRBV6-1 and TRBJ1-1, with 8 bases aligning to TRBD1. CDR1 and CDR2 from the germline V gene are MNHNS and SASEGT. CDR3 size: 14 residues. Trimming cost V 11 bases and J 1 base; bases outside gene matches: 9. CDR3 protein: CAGVRGQENTEAFF. CDR3 DNA: TGTGCCGGGGTTAGGGGACAGGAGAACACTGAAGCTTTCTTT.